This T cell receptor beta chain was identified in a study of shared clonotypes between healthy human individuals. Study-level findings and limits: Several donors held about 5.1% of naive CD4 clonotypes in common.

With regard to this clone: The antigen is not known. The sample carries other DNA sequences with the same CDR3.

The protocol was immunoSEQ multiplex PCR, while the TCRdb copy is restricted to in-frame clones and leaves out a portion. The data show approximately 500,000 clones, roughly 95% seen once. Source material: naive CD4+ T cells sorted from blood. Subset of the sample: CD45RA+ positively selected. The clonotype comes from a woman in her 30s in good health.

CDR3 sequence: CASSLGQGGYEQYF. In nucleotides, the CDR3 is TGCGCCAGCAGCTTGGGCCAGGGCGGCTACGAGCAGTACTTC. The rearrangement joins TRBV5-1 to TRBJ2-7; D may be TRBD1 (5 bases). Germline V gene lookup returns CDR1 SGHRS and CDR2 YFSETQ. The germline V and J ends were trimmed by 0 bases and 3 bases, with 10 bases remaining between them. The CDR3 totals 14 residues.